The sequence of this T cell receptor (beta chain) was determined in a study of OX40 agonist ivuxolimab in advanced cancers. Assay used: immunoSEQ multiplex PCR; TCRdb lists only in-frame clones, some missing. Of fewer than 55,000 clones in the sample, more than 75% were seen once. The CDR3 runs to 17 residues. The germline CDR1 and CDR2 sequences are MNHNS and SASEGT. The junction had 9 bases not matched to a gene; V was cut back by 4 bases and J by 2 bases. The V call is TRBV6-1, the J call TRBJ1-5; 9 bases fit TRBD1. The sequence was obtained from an adult with an advanced solid tumor such as melanoma, head and neck, liver or kidney cancer. The sequenced sample was CD4+ or CD8+ T cells sorted from blood, obtained in a trial of the OX40 agonist ivuxolimab. The CDR3 DNA is TGTGCCAGCAGTGCTTACGGGACAGGGAGAGGCAATCAGCCCCAGCATTTT. Its protein is CASSAYGTGRGNQPQHF.